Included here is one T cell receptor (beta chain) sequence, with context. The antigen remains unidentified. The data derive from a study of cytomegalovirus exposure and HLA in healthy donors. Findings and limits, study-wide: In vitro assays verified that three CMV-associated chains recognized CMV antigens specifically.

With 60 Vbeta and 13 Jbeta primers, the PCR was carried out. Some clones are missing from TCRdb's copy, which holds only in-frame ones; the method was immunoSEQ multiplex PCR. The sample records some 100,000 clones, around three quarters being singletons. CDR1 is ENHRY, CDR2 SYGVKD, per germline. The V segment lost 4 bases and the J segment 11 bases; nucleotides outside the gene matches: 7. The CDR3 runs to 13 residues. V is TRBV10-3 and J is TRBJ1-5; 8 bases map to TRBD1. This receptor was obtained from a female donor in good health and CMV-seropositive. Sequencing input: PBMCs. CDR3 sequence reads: CAISGTGMFAQHF. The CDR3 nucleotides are TGTGCCATCAGTGGGACAGGGATGTTTGCCCAGCATTTT.